This TCR beta chain stems from a study of blood T cell repertoires in COVID-19. Across the whole study: The United States, Italy and Spain provided the acute and convalescent COVID-19 samples. PBMCs, B-cell-depleted T cells, or T cells provided the cDNA or gDNA that made up the material.

Unmatched junction bases numbered 12, after V lost 0 bases and J lost 3 bases. The V gene's germline CDR1 is SGHTA and CDR2 FQGNSA. This CDR3 region has 18 residues. As handled by the study authors: Reference gene primers were amplified, and this amplification served to estimate nucleated cell counts. The protocol was immunoSEQ multiplex PCR, while the TCRdb copy is restricted to in-frame clones and leaves out a portion. Clonal size and the V and J genes are those of that table, whereas D and trimming came from the DNA. The sample includes 110,000 to 150,000 clones, around 88% of them seen just once.

V and J are TRBV7-2 and TRBJ2-7; 9 nucleotides align to TRBD2. The TCR sequence derives from a man between 60 and 70 years old with active or convalescent COVID-19. Sequenced input: peripheral blood. The CDR3 sequence: CASSLAPGGTSIIYEQYF. The CDR3, as DNA: TGTGCCAGCAGCTTAGCGCCGGGGGGGACTAGCATTATCTACGAGCAGTACTTC. Together with reference TRBV7-2 and TRBJ2-7, the CDR3 gives the full variable domain: GAGVSQSPSNKVTEKGKDVELRCDPISGHTALYWYRQSLGQGLEFLIYFQGNSAPDKSGLPSDRFSAERTGGSVSTLTIQRTQQEDSAVYLCASSLAPGGTSIIYEQYFGPGTRLTVT.